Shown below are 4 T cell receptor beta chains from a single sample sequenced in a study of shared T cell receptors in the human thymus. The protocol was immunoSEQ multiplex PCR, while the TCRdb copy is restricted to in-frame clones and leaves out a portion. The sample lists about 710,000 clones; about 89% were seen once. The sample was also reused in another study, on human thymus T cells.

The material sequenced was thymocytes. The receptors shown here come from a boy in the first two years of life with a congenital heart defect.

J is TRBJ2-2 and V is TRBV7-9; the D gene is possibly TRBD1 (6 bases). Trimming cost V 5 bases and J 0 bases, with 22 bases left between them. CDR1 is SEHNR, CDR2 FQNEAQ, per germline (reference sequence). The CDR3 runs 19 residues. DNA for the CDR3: TGTGCCAGCAGCCCACAGGGTGGTACTTCGCTCGCGAACACCGGGGAGCTGTTTTTT. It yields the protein CASSPQGGTSLANTGELFF.

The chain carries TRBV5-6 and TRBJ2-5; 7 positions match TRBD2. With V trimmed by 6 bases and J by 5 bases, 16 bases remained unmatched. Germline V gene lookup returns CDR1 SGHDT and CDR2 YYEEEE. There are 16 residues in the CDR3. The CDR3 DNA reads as TGTGCCAGCACCACAGATCGGAGGGAGGGGCGGGAGACCCAGTACTTC. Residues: CASTTDRREGRETQYF.

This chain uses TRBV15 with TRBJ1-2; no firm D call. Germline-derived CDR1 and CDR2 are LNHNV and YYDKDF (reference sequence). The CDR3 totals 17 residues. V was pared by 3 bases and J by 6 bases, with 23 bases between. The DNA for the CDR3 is TGTGCCACCAGCAGGGGGTACGACCGGGATACGATCGATGGCTACACCTTC. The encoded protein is CATSRGYDRDTIDGYTF.

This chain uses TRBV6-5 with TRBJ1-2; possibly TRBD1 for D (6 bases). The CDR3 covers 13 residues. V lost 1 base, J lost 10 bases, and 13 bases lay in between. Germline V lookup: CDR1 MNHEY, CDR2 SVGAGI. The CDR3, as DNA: TGTGCCAGCAGTTACTTTGGGGGCTGGGACTACACCTTC. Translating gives CASSYFGGWDYTF.